A selection of T cell receptor beta chains follows, all from one sample in a study of human T cells and chemical hapten exposure. Each CDR3 protein gets one entry after TCRdb re-called the RACE reads with MiXCR. The repertoire holds 95,000 to 100,000 distinct CDR3 sequences, with 10% to 11% as singletons. The specimen comprised whole blood, sampled in connection with sensitization to the hapten diphenylcyclopropenone (DPC). These receptors originate from a woman aged 60-75 years with alopecia areata. Some clones in this sample may be carry-over from other donors' samples. Each CDR3 is given with its conserved first and last residue. The D gene is left open where the match is weak. A row's size may be missing; if present it is once, few, many or a size class.

V,J,D,size,DNA,CDR3
TRBV7-9,TRBJ1-4,NA,many,TGTGCCAGCAGCTTAGCAACAGGGCCCCCTTCAACTAATGAAAAACTGTTTTTT,CASSLATGPPSTNEKLFF
TRBV5-4,TRBJ1-1,NA,few,TGTGCCAGCAGCTGGGGGGCTCACGTGGAAATTGGGACTGAAGCTTTCTTT,CASSWGAHVEIGTEAFF
TRBV9,TRBJ2-5,NA,NA,TGTGCCAGCAGCGTAGGGACAGTCCGGGAGACCCAGTACTTC,CASSVGTVRETQYF
TRBV7-9,TRBJ1-1,NA,many,TGTGCCAGCAGCCCGAAAAGACCGGACAGTGAAGCTTTCTTT,CASSPKRPDSEAFF
TRBV19,TRBJ1-2,NA,many,TGTGCCAGTAGACGACACGGACAGCCCCAAGGGAACTATGGCTACACCTTC,CASRRHGQPQGNYGYTF
TRBV3-1,TRBJ2-3,TRBD2,few,TGTGCCAGCAGCCAAGCGGGACTAGCGGGGGCAGATACGCAGTATTTT,CASSQAGLAGADTQYF
TRBV27,TRBJ1-1,NA,many,TGTGCCACCCAGACCCTGAACACTGAAGCTTTCTTT,CATQTLNTEAFF
TRBV29-1,TRBJ1-5,NA,many,TGCAGCGTTGTACAGTCCGGGTCGGGGAATCAGCCCCAGCATTTT,CSVVQSGSGNQPQHF
TRBV30,TRBJ2-7,NA,NA,TGTGCCTGGAGCCCCGGGACTCTCTACGAGCAGTACTTC,CAWSPGTLYEQYF
TRBV9,TRBJ1-2,TRBD1,few,TGTGCCAGCAGCGCGGGACAGGACTATGGCTACACCTTC,CASSAGQDYGYTF
TRBV7-3,TRBJ2-3,TRBD1,NA,TGTGCCAGCAGCCAATCAGGGGGCGCAGATACGCAGTATTTT,CASSQSGGADTQYF
TRBV3-1,TRBJ2-5,TRBD1,many,TGTGCCAGCAGCCATGCCGGGACAGGGGGTGAGACCCAGTACTTC,CASSHAGTGGETQYF
TRBV27,TRBJ2-1,TRBD2,many,TGTGCCAGCGGTAGCGGGGGGGCCTACTTGGCCTACAATGAGCAGTTCTTC,CASGSGGAYLAYNEQFF
TRBV15,TRBJ2-1,NA,few,TGTGCCACCAGCCCAAGCTCCTACAATGAGCAGTTCTTC,CATSPSSYNEQFF
TRBV2,TRBJ2-1,TRBD2,NA,TGTGCCAGCAGTGGTTTTACCACTAGCGGGGGTTTTGATGAGCAGTTCTTC,CASSGFTTSGGFDEQFF
TRBV6-6,TRBJ2-7,NA,few,TGTGCCAGCAGGAGACAGTCCGGGACCGTGACCTACGAGCAGTACTTC,CASRRQSGTVTYEQYF